This TCR beta chain was obtained from a study of regulatory T cells in long-lasting Graves disease. As for the study in general: Prior antithyroid drug treatment in newly diagnosed Graves' patients lasted under 3 months.

Remarks on this clonotype: It may be a read error: a sequence one base away is much more abundant.

The TCR beta library used iRepertoire HTBI primers with Arm-PCR amplification of CDR3. Using its own MiXCR run on the multiplex PCR reads, TCRdb lists one record per CDR3 protein. The sample contains some 330,000 distinct CDR3 sequences, approximately 12% of which appear only once. Time point here: newly diagnosed GD, antithyroid drugs for less than 3 months. From PBMCs, RNA was extracted and then used to make the TCR library. The CDR3 extends over 11 amino acids. Trimming shortened V by 1 base and J by 10 bases, and 5 bases separated the two germline ends. Germline V gene sequence: CDR1 SEHNR, CDR2 FQNEAQ (reference sequence). This same sample was also taken into another study, of T cells in Graves' hyperthyroidism and ophthalmopathy.

The specimen comprised peripheral blood mononuclear cells (PBMCs), sampled at new diagnosis, from a patient treated with antithyroid drugs. The clonotype comes from a woman between 18 and 30 years old with Graves disease. The V gene is TRBV7-9, the J gene TRBJ2-1; D call uncertain. DNA of the CDR3: TGTGCCAGCAGCTTAGTTTGGGAGCAGTTCTTC. Translating gives CASSLVWEQFF.